This T cell receptor (beta chain) was profiled in a study of blood T cell repertoires in COVID-19. Across the study: There were acute and convalescent COVID-19 samples, and they came from the United States, Italy and Spain. From T cells, B-cell-depleted T cells, or PBMCs came the material, which was cDNA or gDNA.

CDR1 is SGHRS, CDR2 YFSETQ, per germline. V was clipped by 4 bases and J by 5 bases, with 13 bases between them. The length of the CDR3 is 13 residues. In the source study's methods: How many nucleated cells were present was estimated from reference gene primer amplification. Produced via immunoSEQ multiplex PCR; TCRdb's table is partial and in-frame only. V and J calls plus clone size are reproduced from that table; the DNA served to infer D and trimming. Of 85,000 to 100,000 clones listed, 85% were seen once; the top ten hold 3.8%. The specimen was peripheral blood. The chain couples TRBV5-1 to TRBJ2-7; TRBD1 might be the D (6 bases). The clonotype originates from a man in his 60s with acute or convalescent COVID-19. The CDR3, as DNA: TGCGCCAGCAGCCGCCAGGGGCAGGACGAGCAGTACTTC. Translated, it gives CASSRQGQDEQYF.